These 24 T cell receptor beta chains share one sample of origin, sequenced in a study of cytomegalovirus exposure and HLA in healthy donors. PCR primers comprised 60 Vbeta and 13 Jbeta primers. The assay was immunoSEQ multiplex PCR, and TCRdb's table has in-frame clones only and misses some. This repertoire includes 180,000 or so clones. The sample comprised PBMCs. These receptor sequences come from a woman younger than 30 in good health and CMV-seropositive.

J is TRBJ2-7 and V is TRBV6-5, with 8 positions matching TRBD2. This CDR3 is built from 15 residues. Germline V gene sequence: CDR1 MNHEY, CDR2 SVGAGI. V lost 5 bases to trimming and J lost 4 bases; unmatched junction nucleotides: 10. In nucleotides, the CDR3 is TGTGCCAGCAGTCGGGCCCGGGGGGGGGCGTACGAGCAGTACTTC. Protein: CASSRARGGAYEQYF.

The rearrangement joins TRBV28 to TRBJ1-4; D uncertain. CDR1 MDHEN and CDR2 SYDVKM come from the germline V gene. The CDR3 is made up of 16 amino acids. The V end lost 7 bases, the J end lost 8 bases, and 23 bases lay between the germline ends. The CDR3 reads CASTTPANAPREKLFF. The DNA for the CDR3 is TGTGCCAGCACCACGCCCGCGAACGCCCCTCGAGAAAAACTGTTTTTT.

The chain is built from TRBV19 and TRBJ2-7, with TRBD2 as a possible D gene (6 bases). The CDR3 spans 16 residues. Germline lookup yields CDR1 LNHDA and CDR2 SQIVND (reference sequence). The ends were cut back, 8 bases at V and 5 bases at J, with 25 bases in the middle. The DNA for the CDR3 is TGTGCCAGTTCTCGGGGAGGTTTTGGTGCTACGGACGAGCAGTACTTC. Translating it yields CASSRGGFGATDEQYF.

The genes are TRBV10-3 and TRBJ2-1, with a weak D call TRBD1 (5 bases). CDR3 size: 15 residues. Germline V CDR1 and CDR2: ENHRY, SYGVKD. The V end was cut by 0 bases, the J end by 8 bases, with 14 bases between. The CDR3 protein is CAISESARVQDEQFF. As DNA, the CDR3 is TGTGCCATCAGTGAGTCAGCCAGGGTTCAAGATGAGCAGTTCTTC.

The J gene is TRBJ2-2, the V gene TRBV7-8; D might be TRBD1 (5 bases). The CDR3 contains 14 residues. CDR1 is SGHVS, CDR2 FQNEAQ, per germline. Trimming cost V 1 base and J 4 bases, with 7 bases left between them. DNA of the CDR3: TGTGCCAGCAGCTTAGAACAGGCCACCGGGGAGCTGTTTTTT. Its protein is CASSLEQATGELFF.

The chain combines TRBV29-1 with TRBJ1-1; D might be TRBD1 (5 bases). Germline CDR1 and CDR2: SQVTM and ANQGSEA. CDR3 size: 13 residues. With 5 bases removed from V and 0 bases from J, the gap between germline ends came to 10 bases. The CDR3 region is CSVQGFMNTEAFF. The CDR3 DNA reads TGCAGCGTTCAGGGATTCATGAACACTGAAGCTTTCTTT.

This chain uses TRBV19 with TRBJ2-7; 7 bases agree with TRBD2. From germline, CDR1 is LNHDA and CDR2 SQIVND (reference sequence). This CDR3 has 16 amino acids. With V trimmed by 0 bases and J by 3 bases, 8 bases remained unmatched. DNA for the CDR3: TGTGCCAGTAGTATAGATCCTTCGGGCGGGAGCTACGAGCAGTACTTC. The encoded protein is CASSIDPSGGSYEQYF.

This rearrangement joins TRBV5-1 to TRBJ2-3; 11 positions match TRBD2. CDR1 SGHRS and CDR2 YFSETQ come from the germline V gene. Unmatched junction bases numbered 4, after V lost 0 bases and J lost 4 bases. The CDR3 totals 16 residues. In DNA, the CDR3 is TGCGCCAGCAGCTTGGAAGTAGCGGGAGGGGCAGATACGCAGTATTTT. As protein: CASSLEVAGGADTQYF.

The chain employs TRBV4-1 and TRBJ1-5; D not resolved. The V and J ends lost 3 bases and 1 base respectively, with 4 bases between them. The CDR3 length is 13 residues. CDR1 is MGHRA and CDR2 is YSYEKL in the germline V gene. The CDR3 here is CASSQGSNQPQHF. CDR3 nucleotides: TGCGCCAGCAGCCAGGGCAGCAATCAGCCCCAGCATTTT.

The rearrangement uses TRBV4-1 and TRBJ1-2, with D hard to call. The CDR3 sequence is 13 residues long. CDR1 and CDR2 (germline): MGHRA, YSYEKL. V gave up 0 bases and J gave up 7 bases, with 9 bases separating them. CDR3 bases: TGCGCCAGCAGCCAAGATCGGGCGGGTGGCTACACCTTC. The encoded protein is CASSQDRAGGYTF.

This sequence joins TRBV6-5 and TRBJ1-1; 9 bases fit TRBD1. The CDR3 has 15 amino acids. The germline CDR1 and CDR2 sequences are MNHEY and SVGAGI. With V trimmed by 6 bases and J by 3 bases, 8 bases remained unmatched. The CDR3, as DNA: TGTGCCAGCAGCCGCCCGGGACAGGGCGACACTGAAGCTTTCTTT. Translated: CASSRPGQGDTEAFF.

The chain joins TRBV5-4 to TRBJ1-1, with D maybe TRBD1 (5 bases). V was clipped by 3 bases and J by 7 bases, with 22 bases between them. CDR3 length: 16 residues. Germline V gene sequence: CDR1 SGHNT, CDR2 YYREEE (reference sequence). CDR3 sequence: CASSWGRGGNKGEAFF. CDR3 sequence (DNA): TGTGCCAGCAGCTGGGGGAGGGGAGGAAATAAGGGTGAAGCTTTCTTT.

This chain links TRBV5-1 with TRBJ2-5; 8 bases fit TRBD2. CDR1 is SGHRS and CDR2 is YFSETQ in the germline V gene. This CDR3 has 14 amino acids. V dropped 3 bases and J dropped 5; count of bases not matched to a gene: 6. CDR3 nucleotide sequence: TGCGCCAGCAGCTCAGCGGGAGTAGAGGAGACCCAGTACTTC. Translation gives CASSSAGVEETQYF.

The chain links TRBV7-2 to TRBJ1-2; TRBD1 matches at 10 bases. This CDR3 contains 15 residues. Germline loops: CDR1 SGHTA, CDR2 FQGNSA. After removal of 5 bases from V and 3 bases from J, the junction contained 6 bases not matched to a gene. The CDR3 nucleotides read TGTGCCAGCAGCCAACCGGGACAGGGGTACTATGGCTACACCTTC. This sequence encodes CASSQPGQGYYGYTF.

J is TRBJ1-4 and V is TRBV19; 7 positions agree with TRBD1. V lost 4 bases, J lost 4 bases, and 9 bases stayed unmatched. There are 16 residues in the CDR3. Germline CDR1 is LNHDA and CDR2 is SQIVND (reference sequence). CDR3 DNA: TGTGCCAGTAGTACCCGGGACAGCTCCTTTAATGAAAAACTGTTTTTT. Encoded protein: CASSTRDSSFNEKLFF.

The gene calls are TRBV13 and TRBJ2-7; D gene uncertain. Trimming removed 0 bases from V and 0 bases from J, with 9 bases in between. The CDR3 is 15 amino acids. The germline gives CDR1 PRHDT, CDR2 FYEKMQ (reference sequence). CDR3 sequence (DNA): TGTGCCAGCAGCTTAGGAGGTGACACCTCCTACGAGCAGTACTTC. Its protein is CASSLGGDTSYEQYF.

The chain couples TRBV29-1 to TRBJ1-2; D possibly corresponds to TRBD1 (5 bases). The CDR3 has 15 residues. The germline V gene has CDR1 SQVTM and CDR2 ANQGSEA. Trimming took off 5 bases at V and 2 bases at J, with 18 bases between the two ends. DNA of the CDR3: TGCAGCGTTTCCCCCGGGGGAGGCCTCAACTATGGCTACACCTTC. It yields the protein CSVSPGGGLNYGYTF.

The J gene is TRBJ1-5, the V gene TRBV19; D may be TRBD1 (5 bases). Per germline, CDR1 LNHDA and CDR2 SQIVND (reference sequence). Trimming took off 7 bases at V and 5 bases at J, with 15 bases between the two ends. CDR3 length equals 14 residues. CDR3 loop: CASMRSGGDQPQHF. The CDR3, as DNA: TGTGCCAGTATGAGATCCGGGGGTGATCAGCCCCAGCATTTT.

The V gene is TRBV29-1, the J gene TRBJ1-1, with D possibly being TRBD1 (6 bases). V was cut by 5 bases and J by 1 base, with 14 bases left in between. Germline V CDR1 and CDR2: SQVTM, ANQGSEA. There are 14 residues in the CDR3. CDR3 amino acids: CSVLKRTENTEAFF. CDR3 coding DNA: TGCAGCGTTCTAAAAAGGACAGAGAACACTGAAGCTTTCTTT.

The chain joins TRBV5-1 to TRBJ2-7, with D possibly being TRBD1 (5 bases). This CDR3 is built from 16 residues. V shed 4 bases and J shed 1 base, with 18 bases lying between them. Germline loops: CDR1 SGHRS, CDR2 YFSETQ. CDR3 sequence reads: CASSMTLTDRSYEQYF. The CDR3 DNA is TGCGCCAGCAGCATGACTTTGACAGACCGATCCTACGAGCAGTACTTC.

The V call is TRBV2, the J call TRBJ1-2, with 7 bases fitting TRBD1. Germline CDR1 and CDR2: SNHLY and FYNNEI. The CDR3 runs 14 residues. V lost 4 bases and J lost 8; bases outside the gene matches: 10. For the CDR3, the DNA is TGTGCCAGCAGTGCTCCCCCCGCAGGGGGAGGCTACACCTTC. Protein product: CASSAPPAGGGYTF. The full variable domain, rest sourced from reference TRBV2 and TRBJ1-2, is EPEVTQTPSHQVTQMGQEVILRCVPISNHLYFYWYRQILGQKVEFLVSFYNNEISEKSEIFDDQFSVERPDGSNFTLKIRSTKLEDSAMYFCASSAPPAGGGYTFGSGTRLTVV.

The genes are TRBV6-1 and TRBJ2-5; TRBD2 is a possible D gene (6 bases). The CDR3 is 14 residues long. Germline CDR1 is MNHNS and CDR2 is SASEGT. V lost 4 bases and J lost 1, with 10 bases in between. This CDR3 reads CASSVGLRQETQYF. The CDR3 DNA sequence: TGTGCCAGCAGTGTGGGACTGCGCCAAGAGACCCAGTACTTC.

This chain connects TRBV6-5 to TRBJ1-1; a weak D match, TRBD1 (5 bases). From germline, CDR1 is MNHEY and CDR2 SVGAGI. Trimming removed 4 bases at V and 3 bases at J, with 9 bases between. The CDR3 covers 13 residues. The CDR3 DNA reads as TGTGCCAGCAGTTGGGTCAGGGACACTGAAGCTTTCTTT. As protein: CASSWVRDTEAFF.

On this clone itself: This specimen includes other DNA sequences encoding the same CDR3. The chain links TRBV5-4 to TRBJ2-7; 14 bases are shared with TRBD2. Germline trimming cut 0 bases from V and 1 base from J; bases unmatched to any gene: 3. The CDR3 spans 17 residues. Germline CDR1 is SGHNT and CDR2 is YYREEE (reference sequence). The CDR3 DNA is TGTGCCAGCAGCTTGGGACTAGCGGGAGGGAGTTCCTACGAGCAGTACTTC. Its translation: CASSLGLAGGSSYEQYF.